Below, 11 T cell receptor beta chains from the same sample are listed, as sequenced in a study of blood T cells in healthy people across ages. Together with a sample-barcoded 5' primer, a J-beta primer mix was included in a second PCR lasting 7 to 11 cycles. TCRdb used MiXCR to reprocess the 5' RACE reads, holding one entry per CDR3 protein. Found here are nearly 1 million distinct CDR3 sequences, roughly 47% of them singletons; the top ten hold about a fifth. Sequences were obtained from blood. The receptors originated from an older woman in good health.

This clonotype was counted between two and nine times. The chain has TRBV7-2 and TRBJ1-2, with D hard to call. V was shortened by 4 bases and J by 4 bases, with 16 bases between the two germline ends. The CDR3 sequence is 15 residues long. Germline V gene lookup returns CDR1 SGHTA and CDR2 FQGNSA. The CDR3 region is CASSSQATGAYGYTF. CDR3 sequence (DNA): TGTGCCAGCAGCTCGCAGGCAACCGGCGCCTATGGCTACACCTTC. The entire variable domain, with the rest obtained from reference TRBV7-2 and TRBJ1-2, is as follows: GAGVSQSPSNKVTEKGKDVELRCDPISGHTALYWYRQSLGQGLEFLIYFQGNSAPDKSGLPSDRFSAERTGGSVSTLTIQRTQQEDSAVYLCASSSQATGAYGYTFGSGTRLTVV.

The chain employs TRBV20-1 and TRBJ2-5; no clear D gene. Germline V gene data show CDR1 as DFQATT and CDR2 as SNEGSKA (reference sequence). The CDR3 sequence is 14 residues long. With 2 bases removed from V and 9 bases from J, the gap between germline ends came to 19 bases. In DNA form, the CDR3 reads TGCAGTGCTAGACAAACTCCAATGGCCCTGGCCCAGTACTTC. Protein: CSARQTPMALAQYF.

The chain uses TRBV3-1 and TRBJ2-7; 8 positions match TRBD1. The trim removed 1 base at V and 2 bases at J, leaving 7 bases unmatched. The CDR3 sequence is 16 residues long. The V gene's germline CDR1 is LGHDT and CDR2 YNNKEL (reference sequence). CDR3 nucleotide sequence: TGTGCCAGCAGCCAAGCGGGACAGGTGAAGCCCTACGAGCAGTACTTC. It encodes CASSQAGQVKPYEQYF.

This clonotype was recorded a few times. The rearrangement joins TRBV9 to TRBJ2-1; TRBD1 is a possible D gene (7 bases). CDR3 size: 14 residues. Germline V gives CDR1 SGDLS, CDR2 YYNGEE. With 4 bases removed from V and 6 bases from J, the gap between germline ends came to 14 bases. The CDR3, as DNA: TGTGCCAGCAGCTCAGGGGGAGGTGTCAATGAGCAGTTCTTC. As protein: CASSSGGGVNEQFF.

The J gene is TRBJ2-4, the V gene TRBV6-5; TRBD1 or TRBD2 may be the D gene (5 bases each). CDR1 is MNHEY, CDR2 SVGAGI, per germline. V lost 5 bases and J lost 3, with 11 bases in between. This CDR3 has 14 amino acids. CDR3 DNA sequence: TGTGCCAGCAGTGCACAGGACTTCAAAAACATTCAGTACTTC. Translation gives CASSAQDFKNIQYF.

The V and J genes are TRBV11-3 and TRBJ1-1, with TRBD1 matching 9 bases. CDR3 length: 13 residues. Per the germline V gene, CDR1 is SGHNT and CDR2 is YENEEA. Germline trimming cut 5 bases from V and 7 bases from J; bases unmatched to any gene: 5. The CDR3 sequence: CASSRDRESEAFF. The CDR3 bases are TGTGCCAGCAGCAGGGACAGGGAAAGTGAAGCTTTCTTT.

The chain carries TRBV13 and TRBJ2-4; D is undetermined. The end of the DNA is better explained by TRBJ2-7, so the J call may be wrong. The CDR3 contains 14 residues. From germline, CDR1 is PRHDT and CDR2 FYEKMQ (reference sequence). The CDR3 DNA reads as TGTGCCAGCAGCTTAATTGTACAGCGAGGCGAGCAGTACTTC. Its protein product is CASSLIVQRGEQYF.

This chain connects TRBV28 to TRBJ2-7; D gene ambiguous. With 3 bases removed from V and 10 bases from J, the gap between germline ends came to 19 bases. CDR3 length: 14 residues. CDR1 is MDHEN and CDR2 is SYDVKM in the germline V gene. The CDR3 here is CASSFGLAPTSQYF. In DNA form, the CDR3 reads TGTGCCAGCAGTTTTGGGCTGGCGCCTACGAGTCAGTACTTC.

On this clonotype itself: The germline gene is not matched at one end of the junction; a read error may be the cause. The CDR3 protein is CASSQDPTGNTIYF. In nucleotides, the CDR3 is TGCGCCAGCAGCCAAGACCCCACTGGGAACACCATATATTTT. This rearrangement joins TRBV4-1 to TRBJ1-3, with D uncertain. From germline, CDR1 is MGHRA and CDR2 YSYEKL. This CDR3 has 14 amino acids.

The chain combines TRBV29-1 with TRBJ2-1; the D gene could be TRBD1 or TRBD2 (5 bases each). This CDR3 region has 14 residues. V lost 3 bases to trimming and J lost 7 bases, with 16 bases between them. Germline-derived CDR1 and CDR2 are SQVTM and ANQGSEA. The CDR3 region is CSVDSEGTGNEQFF. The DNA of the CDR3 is TGCAGCGTTGATTCCGAAGGGACCGGGAATGAGCAGTTCTTC.

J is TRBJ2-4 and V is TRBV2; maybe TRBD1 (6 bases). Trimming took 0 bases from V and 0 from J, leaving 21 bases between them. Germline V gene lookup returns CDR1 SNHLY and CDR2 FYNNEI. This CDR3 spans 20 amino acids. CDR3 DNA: TGTGCCAGCAGTGAAGCGGGATCAGATAACAGGGCCTTAGCCAAAAACATTCAGTACTTC. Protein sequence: CASSEAGSDNRALAKNIQYF.